The 21 T cell receptor beta chains below come from one sample, sequenced in a study of tumor-infiltrating lymphocytes in primary liver carcinoma. The template, 500 ng total RNA, yielded TCR beta cDNA made with a constant-region primer. Amplification in three nested multiplex PCR rounds with slightly modified ARM-PCR gave rise to TCR beta libraries. Two initial PCR rounds of around 10 cycles each paired TRBV1-TRBV30 forward primers with a C-beta reverse primer. TCRdb re-analysed the multiplex PCR reads in MiXCR, keeping a single row per CDR3 protein. The sample lists about 310,000 distinct CDR3 sequences, almost 60% occurring once. Unsorted whole blood supplied the blood RNA, and germline DNA was isolated too. The sequencing sample was made of peripheral blood. These receptor sequences come from a woman in her 30s with primary liver carcinoma and hepatitis B virus infection.

The genes are TRBV29-1 and TRBJ2-3; TRBD2 might be the D (8 bases). The CDR3 extends over 24 amino acids. The germline V gene has CDR1 SQVTM and CDR2 ANQGSEA. Trimming stripped 6 bases from V and 3 bases from J, with 46 bases between. CDR3 nucleotide sequence: TGCAGCGTAGAGCAGGTACAGGGCCGACAGGGTTCGGCGGAAACTAGCGGAGGTACAGATACGCAGTATTTT. It translates to CSVEQVQGRQGSAETSGGTDTQYF.

Worth noting for this clonotype: A much larger clone differs by one base, so this may be a read error. The chain combines TRBV29-1 with TRBJ2-7; weak D call: TRBD2 (6 bases). V lost 1 base and J 2 bases, leaving 12 bases between the germline ends. The V gene's germline CDR1 is SQVTM and CDR2 ANQGSEA. The length of the CDR3 is 14 residues. The CDR3 spells CSVEGLVSTYEQYF. The CDR3 nucleotides read TGCAGCGTTGAAGGACTAGTTAGCACCTACGAGCAGTACTTC.

This rearrangement joins TRBV4-1 to TRBJ2-1; weak D call: TRBD2 (5 bases). Germline V gene lookup returns CDR1 MGHRA and CDR2 YSYEKL. Trimming pared 0 bases from V and 1 base from J, leaving 10 bases between. CDR3 size: 16 residues. The CDR3 region has the DNA TGCGCCAGCAGCCAAGATGTACGCGGGTCCTACAATGAGCAGTTCTTC. Its translation: CASSQDVRGSYNEQFF.

The chain combines TRBV5-8 with TRBJ1-1; 9 bases agree with TRBD1. This CDR3 has 14 amino acids. Germline CDR1 SGHTS, CDR2 YDEGEE. Germline trimming cut 0 bases from V and 3 bases from J; bases unmatched to any gene: 0. The CDR3, as DNA: TGTGCCAGCAGCTTGGGGACAGGGGACACTGAAGCTTTCTTT. Protein sequence: CASSLGTGDTEAFF.

In this sample, this clonotype turned up a few times. The chain is built from TRBV7-9 and TRBJ1-5; no clear D. The CDR3 spans 14 residues. V was clipped by 5 bases and J by 0 bases, with 8 bases between them. CDR1 SEHNR and CDR2 FQNEAQ come from the germline V gene (reference sequence). CDR3 protein: CASSTEHSNQPQHF. Written as DNA, the CDR3 is TGTGCCAGCAGCACCGAACATAGCAATCAGCCCCAGCATTTT. Complete variable domain (other parts from reference TRBV7-9 and TRBJ1-5): DTGVSQNPRHKITKRGQNVTFRCDPISEHNRLYWYRQTLGQGPEFLTYFQNEAQLEKSRLLSDRFSAERPKGSFSTLEIQRTEQGDSAMYLCASSTEHSNQPQHFGDGTRLSIL.

Of note for this clonotype: This may be a read error, as it is one base from a much larger clone. This rearrangement joins TRBV10-3 to TRBJ1-1; 8 bases map to TRBD1. CDR3 size: 13 residues. Germline V gene data show CDR1 as ENHRY and CDR2 as SYGVKD. This CDR3 reads CATLGQVNTEASF. Here the CDR3 DNA reads TGTGCCACATTGGGACAGGTGAACACTGAAGCTTCCTTT.

The rearrangement uses TRBV19 and TRBJ2-2; possible D gene TRBD1, 5 bases. The CDR3 length is 14 residues. The V gene lost 1 base and the J gene lost 3 bases, with 6 bases spanning the gap. Germline values: CDR1 LNHDA, CDR2 SQIVND (reference sequence). In DNA form, the CDR3 reads TGTGCCAGTAGTATAGGACAGTACACCGGGGAGCTGTTTTTT. Translating gives CASSIGQYTGELFF. Together with reference TRBV19 and TRBJ2-2, the CDR3 gives the full variable domain: DGGITQSPKYLFRKEGQNVTLSCEQNLNHDAMYWYRQDPGQGLRLIYYSQIVNDFQKGDIAEGYSVSREKKESFPLTVTSAQKNPTAFYLCASSIGQYTGELFFGEGSRLTVL.

In regard to this clonotype: Mismatch with germline at one junction end may stem from a read error. The rearrangement links TRBV6-2 or TRBV6-3 to TRBJ2-1; 12 positions agree with TRBD2. Germline lookup yields CDR1 MNHEY and CDR2 SVGEGT. The CDR3 is 20 amino acids. CDR3 protein: CVSSYGSAGLAGGPNNDQFF. In DNA, the CDR3 is TGTGTCAGCAGTTACGGCAGTGCGGGTCTAGCGGGAGGGCCTAACAATGATCAGTTCTTC.

This clonotype was counted between two and nine times. The CDR3 spells CSGNRLAGGADTQYF. The CDR3, as DNA: TGCAGCGGGAATCGACTAGCGGGCGGGGCAGATACGCAGTATTTT. The genes are TRBV29-1 and TRBJ2-3; TRBD2 aligns across 10 bases. This CDR3 has 15 residues. Germline V gene data show CDR1 as SQVTM and CDR2 as ANQGSEA. Trimming took 7 bases from V and 4 from J; bases not matched to a gene: 11.

Only a few counts were recorded for this clonotype. A read error may be the cause here, since a much bigger clone is one base away. The gene calls are TRBV29-1 and TRBJ2-5; D possibly matches TRBD1 or TRBD2 (6 bases each). The germline CDR1 and CDR2 sequences are SQVTM and ANQGSEA. The CDR3 totals 12 residues. V lost 6 bases to trimming and J lost 4 bases, with 12 bases between them. The chain's CDR3 is CSVRGGLETQYF. The CDR3 bases are TGCAGCGTGCGAGGGGGGTTAGAGACCCAGTACTTC.

This chain uses TRBV4-3 with TRBJ2-7; tentative D call: TRBD2 (5 bases). Germline loops: CDR1 LGHNA, CDR2 YSLEER. The CDR3 contains 14 residues. Deletions cut 6 bases from V and 0 bases from J, with 12 bases between. The CDR3 protein is CASSTTGSSYEQYF. The CDR3 nucleotides are TGCGCCAGCAGTACTACGGGATCCTCCTACGAGCAGTACTTC.

The gene calls are TRBV28 and TRBJ2-3; 7 bases match TRBD2. Germline V gene sequence: CDR1 MDHEN, CDR2 SYDVKM. The CDR3 is 17 residues long. The V segment lost 6 bases and the J segment 4 bases; nucleotides outside the gene matches: 16. CDR3 sequence reads: CASSSVEAGRPPDTQYF. The CDR3 DNA is TGTGCCAGCAGCTCTGTGGAAGCGGGAAGGCCCCCAGATACGCAGTATTTT.

Concerning this clonotype itself: A much larger clone lies a single base off, so this may be a read error. This chain uses TRBV4-2 with TRBJ2-7; 13 bases agree with TRBD2. The CDR3 runs to 15 residues. Germline values: CDR1 LGHNA, CDR2 YNFKEQ. In nucleotides, the CDR3 is TGTGCCATCAGCCAAGGGACTAGCGGGGACAGCGAGCAGTACTTC. This encodes CAISQGTSGDSEQYF.

Note on this clonotype: At one of its ends the junction is not consistent with the germline gene, which may arise from a read error. The chain uses TRBV6-5 and TRBJ1-1; TRBD1 agrees at 8 bases. The germline CDR1 and CDR2 sequences are MNHEY and SVGAGI. The CDR3 spans 14 residues. CDR3 sequence reads: CASRKRTGNIEAFF. As DNA, the CDR3 is TGTGCCAGCAGGAAACGGACAGGGAACATTGAAGCTTTCTTT.

Only a few counts were recorded for this clonotype. The chain joins TRBV12-3 or TRBV12-4 to TRBJ2-1, with 8 positions matching TRBD2. With 6 bases clipped from V and 4 bases from J, the junction kept 8 bases outside the gene matches. The CDR3 length is 15 residues. CDR3 sequence (DNA): TGTGCCAGCAGCCCGAGCGGGAGATCTTACAATGAGCAGTTCTTC. This sequence encodes CASSPSGRSYNEQFF.

Worth noting for this clonotype: This may come from a read error, since a much larger clone is one base off. The genes are TRBV29-1 and TRBJ2-5, with 9 bases fitting TRBD1. After removal of 8 bases from V and 5 bases from J, the junction contained 6 bases not matched to a gene. The CDR3 is 12 residues long. Germline V gene data show CDR1 as SQVTM and CDR2 as ANQGSEA. This chain's CDR3 is CSMTGTGETQYF. The CDR3, as DNA: TGCAGCATGACCGGGACAGGGGAGACCCAGTACTTC.

This clonotype has just one count. This chain links TRBV19 with TRBJ2-1; 7 bases are a match to TRBD2. Trimming cost V 6 bases and J 3 bases; bases outside gene matches: 11. The CDR3 is 16 residues long. From germline, CDR1 is LNHDA and CDR2 SQIVND (reference sequence). CDR3 amino acids: CASREGSLAVYNEQFF. CDR3 bases: TGTGCCAGTAGAGAGGGTTCTCTAGCGGTCTACAATGAGCAGTTCTTC.

About this clonotype itself: A single base separates this from a much larger clone, so it may be a read error. The CDR3 does not end in the conserved phenylalanine or tryptophan, so this is likely a read error. J is TRBJ2-3 and V is TRBV6-5; D is undetermined. CDR1 and CDR2 from the germline V gene are MNHEY and SVGAGI. The V end was cut by 2 bases, the J end by 6 bases, with 3 bases between. The CDR3 is made up of 11 amino acids. In nucleotides, the CDR3 is TGTGCCAGCAGTTACGAGGATACGCAGTATTCT. This sequence encodes CASSYEDTQYS.

This clonotype showed up just a few times. V gene TRBV4-3 combines with J gene TRBJ1-5; D is possibly TRBD1 (5 bases). Germline V gene data show CDR1 as LGHNA and CDR2 as YSLEER. V was shortened by 4 bases and J by 2 bases, with 12 bases between the two germline ends. The CDR3 extends over 15 amino acids. DNA for the CDR3: TGCGCCAGCAGCCGCTCCACGGGGGGCAATCAGCCCCAGCATTTT. As protein: CASSRSTGGNQPQHF.

For this clonotype: A much larger clone is a single base away; this may be a read error. The V gene is TRBV6-5, the J gene TRBJ1-2, with 11 bases fitting TRBD1. This CDR3 is 15 amino acids long. The V gene's germline CDR1 is MNHEY and CDR2 SVGAGI. The chain's CDR3 is CDSSWTGGPNYGYTF. The DNA of the CDR3 is TGTGACAGCAGTTGGACAGGGGGCCCTAACTATGGCTACACCTTC.

The sample holds many counts of this clonotype. The CDR3 DNA follows: TGTGCCAGCAGTGAAGCTTTAGGCAAGCCCCAGCATTTT. Protein: CASSEALGKPQHF. The chain joins TRBV6-1 to TRBJ1-5; no clear D. CDR3 size: 13 residues. In germline, CDR1 is MNHNS, CDR2 SASEGT. V was clipped by 0 bases and J by 8 bases, with 8 bases between them.